These 20 T cell receptor beta chains share one sample of origin, sequenced in a study of shared clonotypes between healthy human individuals. Some clones are missing from TCRdb's copy, which holds only in-frame ones; the method was immunoSEQ multiplex PCR. This sample yields some 470,000 clones, of which less than 80% are seen a single time; 10% to 15% belongs to the top ten. The specimen sequenced was PBMCs. The receptors originated from a woman between 40 and 50 years old in good health. Some clones in this sample may be carry-over from other donors' samples.

Concerning this clone: Other DNA sequences from this sample encode an identical CDR3 as well. The V call is TRBV28, the J call TRBJ1-1; the D is unclear. CDR3 length equals 11 residues. CDR1 MDHEN and CDR2 SYDVKM come from the germline V gene. Deletions cut 6 bases from V and 8 bases from J, with 10 bases between. CDR3 sequence (DNA): TGTGCCAGCAGCTCCGCTGCGGAAGCTTTCTTT. Translated: CASSSAAEAFF.

The rearrangement joins TRBV10-3 to TRBJ1-5; no clear D. CDR3 length equals 14 residues. Looked up from germline, CDR1 is ENHRY and CDR2 is SYGVKD. With 10 bases removed from V and 6 bases from J, the gap between germline ends came to 19 bases. CDR3 bases: TGTGCCAGCAGCCTTGGACTGGACGGTCAGCCCCAGCATTTT. Its translation: CASSLGLDGQPQHF.

The gene calls are TRBV28 and TRBJ1-3; 7 bases agree with TRBD1. The CDR3 loop spans 16 amino acids. The J segment lost 1 base and the V segment lost 6 bases, leaving 9 bases of the junction unmatched. From germline, CDR1 is MDHEN and CDR2 SYDVKM. The CDR3: CASRGTTGTSGNTIYF. The CDR3 DNA reads TGTGCCAGCAGAGGAACGACAGGGACTTCTGGAAACACCATATATTTT.

This clone was seen more than once but under ten times. This sequence joins TRBV27 and TRBJ1-2; tentatively, D is TRBD1 (6 bases). Per germline, CDR1 MNHEY and CDR2 SMNVEV (reference sequence). CDR3 length: 15 residues. Trimming shortened V by 5 bases and J by 4 bases, and 17 bases separated the two germline ends. DNA of the CDR3: TGTGCCAGCAGTCTCGCCGGACAGTTTTCCTATGGCTACACCTTC. Translated, it gives CASSLAGQFSYGYTF.

Of note for this clone: The sample contains more than one DNA sequence encoding this CDR3. V is TRBV9 and J is TRBJ1-5; possibly TRBD1 for D (5 bases). The CDR3 is 13 amino acids. Germline CDR1 SGDLS, CDR2 YYNGEE. With 4 bases removed from V and 6 bases from J, the gap between germline ends came to 11 bases. This CDR3 reads CASSPGGGQPQHF. The CDR3 region has the DNA TGTGCCAGCAGCCCCGGGGGGGGTCAGCCCCAGCATTTT.

The chain combines TRBV6-1 with TRBJ2-3, with D perhaps matching TRBD1 (6 bases). Germline-derived CDR1 and CDR2 are MNHNS and SASEGT. The CDR3 loop spans 14 amino acids. Trimming cost V 7 bases and J 3 bases, with 14 bases left between them. CDR3 amino acids: CASTLGGSTDTQYF. CDR3 in DNA: TGTGCCAGCACTTTAGGGGGTTCGACAGATACGCAGTATTTT.

This clone was seen many times. The CDR3 DNA sequence: TGTGCCAGCAGCCCTCGTCTAGCGGGGACCTCTGAGCAGTACTTC. This encodes CASSPRLAGTSEQYF. The chain joins TRBV11-2 to TRBJ2-7; 9 positions match TRBD2. V was clipped by 5 bases and J by 7 bases; unmatched bases: 12. Germline V CDR1 and CDR2: SGHAT, FQNNGV. The CDR3 is made up of 15 amino acids.

The rearrangement joins TRBV30 to TRBJ1-2; no reliable D call. V lost 0 bases to trimming and J lost 7 bases, with 12 bases between them. The CDR3 covers 13 residues. Germline V gives CDR1 GTSNPN, CDR2 SVGIG (reference sequence). This CDR3 is CAWSVGAPGGYTF. As DNA, the CDR3 is TGTGCCTGGAGTGTAGGCGCCCCAGGTGGCTACACCTTC.

The chain carries TRBV28 and TRBJ1-5; D uncertain. The V end was cut by 6 bases, the J end by 5 bases, with 11 bases between. Germline V gene data show CDR1 as MDHEN and CDR2 as SYDVKM. This CDR3 is built from 13 residues. The CDR3 DNA is TGTGCCAGCAGCCCAGATTGGGATCAGCCCCAGCATTTT. Translating gives CASSPDWDQPQHF. Based on the CDR3 plus reference TRBV28 and TRBJ1-5, the full variable domain is DVKVTQSSRYLVKRTGEKVFLECVQDMDHENMFWYRQDPGLGLRLIYFSYDVKMKEKGDIPEGYSVSREKKERFSLILESASTNQTSMYLCASSPDWDQPQHFGDGTRLSIL.

The chain employs TRBV5-5 and TRBJ2-7; the D gene could be TRBD1 or TRBD2 (5 bases each). The V gene's germline CDR1 is SGHKS and CDR2 YYEKEE (reference sequence). This CDR3 contains 15 residues. V was shortened by 5 bases and J by 1 base, with 16 bases between the two germline ends. The CDR3 sequence is CASRPGRLGSYEQYF. The CDR3 DNA sequence: TGTGCCAGCAGGCCGGGACGCCTGGGATCCTACGAGCAGTACTTC.

The rearrangement joins TRBV7-9 to TRBJ2-7, with unresolved D. Germline V gives CDR1 SEHNR, CDR2 FQNEAQ (reference sequence). This CDR3 spans 14 amino acids. V dropped 1 base and J dropped 0 bases, with 7 bases sitting between them. CDR3 DNA: TGTGCCAGCAGCTTAGATGCAGCCTCCTACGAGCAGTACTTC. It is translated as CASSLDAASYEQYF. The full variable domain, in which reference TRBV7-9 and TRBJ2-7 provide the parts outside the CDR3, is DTGVSQNPRHKITKRGQNVTFRCDPISEHNRLYWYRQTLGQGPEFLTYFQNEAQLEKSRLLSDRFSAERPKGSFSTLEIQRTEQGDSAMYLCASSLDAASYEQYFGPGTRLTVT.

The chain recombines TRBV6-5 with TRBJ2-7; a weak D match, TRBD1 (6 bases). The V gene's germline CDR1 is MNHEY and CDR2 SVGAGI. With 3 bases removed from V and 2 bases from J, the gap between germline ends came to 11 bases. This CDR3 is built from 14 residues. CDR3 bases: TGTGCCAGCAGTTATGGGGGCCTCCCCTACGAGCAGTACTTC. Residues: CASSYGGLPYEQYF.

V and J are TRBV28 and TRBJ2-1, with unresolved D. The CDR3 extends over 16 amino acids. V gave up 6 bases and J gave up 1 base, with 16 bases separating them. Germline loops: CDR1 MDHEN, CDR2 SYDVKM. DNA for the CDR3: TGTGCCAGCAGCTCCGCGGCCGGAATTTCCTACAATGAGCAGTTCTTC. Translating it yields CASSSAAGISYNEQFF.

The chain employs TRBV6-4 and TRBJ2-7; 8 nucleotides match TRBD2. Germline V gene data show CDR1 as MRHNA and CDR2 as SNTAGT. This CDR3 comprises 15 residues. J gave up 2 bases and V 4 bases, and 7 bases lay outside the gene matches. The DNA of the CDR3 is TGTGCCAGCAGTGGGGCTAGCGGGCCGACCTACGAGCAGTACTTC. Residues: CASSGASGPTYEQYF.

For the CDR3, the DNA is TGTGCCACCGCAGGCGGAACGGGGCCAAACTACAATGAGCAGTTCTTC. It encodes CATAGGTGPNYNEQFF. The J gene is TRBJ2-1, the V gene TRBV10-3, with D possibly called TRBD1 or TRBD2 (5 bases each). The CDR3 length is 16 residues. CDR1 is ENHRY, CDR2 SYGVKD, per germline. V was trimmed by 10 bases and J by 3 bases, leaving 22 bases between them.

The J gene is TRBJ2-7, the V gene TRBV9; 10 bases agree with TRBD2. The CDR3 length is 15 residues. Looked up from germline, CDR1 is SGDLS and CDR2 is YYNGEE. Trimming at V came to 3 bases and at J to 0 bases, leaving 3 bases not matched to a gene. The CDR3 DNA reads TGTGCCAGCAGCGGCCTAGCGGGAGCCTCCTACGAGCAGTACTTC. Translation: CASSGLAGASYEQYF.

This chain links TRBV5-3 with TRBJ2-7; D unclear. TRBV5-3 falls under the ORF class, with uncertain function. The CDR3 is 13 residues long. The V and J ends lost 1 base and 6 bases respectively, with 11 bases between them. CDR3 loop: CARSLTQFCEQYF. CDR3 nucleotides: TGTGCCAGAAGCTTGACACAGTTCTGCGAGCAGTACTTC.

V and J are TRBV2 and TRBJ1-2; D not resolved. The CDR3 is 13 amino acids. Trimming shortened V by 2 bases and J by 5 bases, and 9 bases separated the two germline ends. The germline V gene encodes CDR1 SNHLY and CDR2 FYNNEI. This CDR3 reads CASSESSPYGYTF. The CDR3 DNA sequence: TGTGCCAGCAGTGAATCGAGTCCGTATGGCTACACCTTC.

The chain joins TRBV7-8 to TRBJ2-1; 9 positions agree with TRBD2. Losses at the gene ends were 5 bases for V and 7 bases for J; bases not matched to a gene: 15. The germline CDR1 and CDR2 sequences are SGHVS and FQNEAQ. The CDR3 has 17 amino acids. The CDR3 bases are TGTGCCAGCAGCCCAAGCGGGGGCAGCGGGAGGTCGAATGAGCAGTTCTTC. It is translated as CASSPSGGSGRSNEQFF.

This sequence joins TRBV18 and TRBJ1-1; D perhaps matches TRBD1 (6 bases). Germline lookup yields CDR1 KGHSH and CDR2 LQKENI. V was clipped by 4 bases and J by 3 bases, with 15 bases between them. The CDR3 runs to 15 residues. The CDR3 is CASSLRSGQDTEAFF. The CDR3 coding sequence is TGTGCCAGCTCACTCCGCTCGGGACAAGACACTGAAGCTTTCTTT.